This passage covers 9 T cell receptor beta chains from one sample sequenced in a study of cytomegalovirus exposure and HLA in healthy donors. In the PCR, 60 Vbeta and 13 Jbeta primers were used. Assay: immunoSEQ multiplex PCR; the TCRdb copy retains only in-frame clones and omits some. The profile shows about 240,000 clones, 70% to 90% of them singletons. The sequenced sample consisted of PBMCs. Receptors originate from a woman in her fifties or sixties in good health and CMV-seropositive.

This clone was seen just once. The chain uses TRBV4-1 and TRBJ1-2, with a possible D match to TRBD1 (6 bases). The CDR3 runs to 14 residues. Trimming removed 3 bases at V and 4 bases at J, with 12 bases between. Germline values: CDR1 MGHRA, CDR2 YSYEKL. CDR3 sequence: CASSQNREAYGYTF. Here the CDR3 DNA reads TGCGCCAGCAGCCAGAACAGGGAAGCCTATGGCTACACCTTC.

This clone was counted only a few times. This rearrangement joins TRBV15 to TRBJ2-1, with 11 nucleotides matching TRBD2. J gave up 4 bases and V 1 base, and 3 bases lay outside the gene matches. Germline V gives CDR1 LNHNV, CDR2 YYDKDF (reference sequence). The CDR3 is 16 amino acids. The CDR3 spells CATSRAGLAEYNEQFF. CDR3 nucleotide sequence: TGTGCCACCAGCAGAGCGGGACTAGCGGAATACAATGAGCAGTTCTTC.

The chain links TRBV14 to TRBJ2-7; 10 bases line up with TRBD1. There are 16 residues in the CDR3. Trimming cost V 1 base and J 4 bases; bases outside gene matches: 7. Germline CDR1 reads SGHDN; CDR2 reads FVKESK. The CDR3 protein is CASSQGRDRGWYEQYF. In nucleotides, the CDR3 is TGTGCCAGCAGCCAAGGCCGGGACAGGGGTTGGTACGAGCAGTACTTC.

This sequence joins TRBV7-9 and TRBJ2-1, with 12 bases fitting TRBD2. The CDR3 spans 16 residues. Germline CDR1 is SEHNR and CDR2 is FQNEAQ (reference sequence). The V segment lost 5 bases and the J segment 7 bases; nucleotides outside the gene matches: 9. The CDR3 coding sequence is TGTGCCAGCAGCCCAAGGACTAGCGGGAATTCTAATGAGCAGTTCTTC. This gives the protein CASSPRTSGNSNEQFF. The whole variable domain, filled in from reference TRBV7-9 and TRBJ2-1, reads DTGVSQNPRHKITKRGQNVTFRCDPISEHNRLYWYRQTLGQGPEFLTYFQNEAQLEKSRLLSDRFSAERPKGSFSTLEIQRTEQGDSAMYLCASSPRTSGNSNEQFFGPGTRLTVL.

The chain is built from TRBV5-1 and TRBJ1-4, with D tentatively TRBD1 (6 bases). The CDR3 extends over 16 amino acids. V lost 0 bases, J lost 4 bases, and 13 bases lay in between. The germline CDR1 and CDR2 sequences are SGHRS and YFSETQ. The CDR3 loop reads CASSLEPGAGNEKLFF. The CDR3 nucleotides are TGCGCCAGCAGCTTGGAGCCAGGGGCTGGTAATGAAAAACTGTTTTTT.

This clone was counted a single time. V and J are TRBV28 and TRBJ1-3, with D possibly matching TRBD1 (6 bases). The V end was cut by 3 bases, the J end by 0 bases, with 6 bases between. Germline-derived CDR1 and CDR2 are MDHEN and SYDVKM. This CDR3 comprises 14 residues. The CDR3 DNA reads as TGTGCCAGCAGTTTGACAGGCTCTGGAAACACCATATATTTT. This codes for CASSLTGSGNTIYF.

In DNA, the CDR3 is TGTGCCAGCAGCGACCGACAGGGGGGAGAAAAACTGTTTTTT. Its protein product is CASSDRQGGEKLFF. The chain has TRBV7-6 and TRBJ1-4; 9 nucleotides align to TRBD1. CDR1 and CDR2 from the germline V gene are SGHVS and FNYEAQ. The CDR3 is 14 amino acids. The trim removed 5 bases at V and 8 bases at J, leaving 6 bases unmatched.

The rearrangement links TRBV19 to TRBJ2-7; the match to TRBD1 covers 7 bases. The junction had 9 bases not matched to a gene; V was cut back by 3 bases and J by 4 bases. Germline CDR1 is LNHDA and CDR2 is SQIVND (reference sequence). CDR3 length: 15 amino acids. In DNA form, the CDR3 reads TGTGCCAGTAGTATCCGACCGGGACAGATTTACGAGCAGTACTTC. Amino acid sequence: CASSIRPGQIYEQYF.

With regard to this clone: Distinct nucleotide sequences in the sample also encode this CDR3. The chain has TRBV7-9 and TRBJ1-1; 7 bases line up with TRBD1. With V trimmed by 5 bases and J by 1 base, 7 bases remained unmatched. Germline CDR1 and CDR2: SEHNR and FQNEAQ (reference sequence). The CDR3 has 15 residues. The CDR3 DNA sequence: TGTGCCAGCAGCGCACAACAGGGGCGGAACACTGAAGCTTTCTTT. It translates to CASSAQQGRNTEAFF. Using reference TRBV7-9 and TRBJ1-1 for the parts outside the CDR3, the full variable domain is DTGVSQNPRHKITKRGQNVTFRCDPISEHNRLYWYRQTLGQGPEFLTYFQNEAQLEKSRLLSDRFSAERPKGSFSTLEIQRTEQGDSAMYLCASSAQQGRNTEAFFGQGTRLTVV.